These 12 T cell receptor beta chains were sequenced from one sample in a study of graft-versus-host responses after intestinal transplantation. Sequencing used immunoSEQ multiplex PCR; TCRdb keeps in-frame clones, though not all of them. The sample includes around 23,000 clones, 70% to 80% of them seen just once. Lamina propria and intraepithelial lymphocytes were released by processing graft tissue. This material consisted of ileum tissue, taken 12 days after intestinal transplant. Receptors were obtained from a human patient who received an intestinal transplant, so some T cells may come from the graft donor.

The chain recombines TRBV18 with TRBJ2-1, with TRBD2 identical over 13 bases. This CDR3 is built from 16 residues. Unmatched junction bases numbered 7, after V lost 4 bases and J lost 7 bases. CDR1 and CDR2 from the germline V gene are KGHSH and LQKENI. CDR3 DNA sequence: TGTGCCAGCTCACTCGGACTAGCGGGGGTATCGAATGAGCAGTTCTTC. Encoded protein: CASSLGLAGVSNEQFF. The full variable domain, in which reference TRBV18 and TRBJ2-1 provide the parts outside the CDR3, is NAGVMQNPRHLVRRRGQEARLRCSPMKGHSHVYWYRQLPEEGLKFMVYLQKENIIDESGMPKERFSAEFPKEGPSILRIQQVVRGDSAAYFCASSLGLAGVSNEQFFGPGTRLTVL.

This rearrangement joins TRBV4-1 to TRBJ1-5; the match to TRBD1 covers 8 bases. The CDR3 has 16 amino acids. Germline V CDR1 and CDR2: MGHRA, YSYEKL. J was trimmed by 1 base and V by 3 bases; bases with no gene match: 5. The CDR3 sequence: CASSHGGQASNQPQHF. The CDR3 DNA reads TGCGCCAGCAGCCATGGGGGACAGGCGAGCAATCAGCCCCAGCATTTT.

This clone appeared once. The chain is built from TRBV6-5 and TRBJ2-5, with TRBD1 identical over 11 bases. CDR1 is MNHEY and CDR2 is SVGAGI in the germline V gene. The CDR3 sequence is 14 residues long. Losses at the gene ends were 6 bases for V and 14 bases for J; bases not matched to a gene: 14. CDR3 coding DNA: TGTGCCAGCAGCTCCGGGACAGGGGGGATTGATTTATACTTC. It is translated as CASSSGTGGIDLYF.

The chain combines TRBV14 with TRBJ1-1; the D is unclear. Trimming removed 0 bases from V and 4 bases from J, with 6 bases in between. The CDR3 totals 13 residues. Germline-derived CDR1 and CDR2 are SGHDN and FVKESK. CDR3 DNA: TGTGCCAGCAGCCAAGATCTCCGCACTGAAGCTTTCTTT. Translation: CASSQDLRTEAFF.

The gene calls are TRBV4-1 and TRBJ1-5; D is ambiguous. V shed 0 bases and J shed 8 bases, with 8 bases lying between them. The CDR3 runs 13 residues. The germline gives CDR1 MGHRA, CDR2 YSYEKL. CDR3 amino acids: CASSQDSEEPQHF. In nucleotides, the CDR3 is TGCGCCAGCAGCCAAGATTCCGAGGAGCCCCAGCATTTT.

CDR3 residues: CASSPSCGRDGDTQYF. The CDR3 DNA follows: TGTGCCAGCAGCCCGTCGTGCGGGAGAGATGGAGATACGCAGTATTTT. V gene TRBV7-3 combines with J gene TRBJ2-3; TRBD2 agrees at 7 bases. Germline-derived CDR1 and CDR2 are SGHTA and FQGTGA. CDR3 length: 16 amino acids. The V segment lost 5 bases and the J segment 5 bases; nucleotides outside the gene matches: 13. Full variable domain (outside the CDR3, taken from reference TRBV7-3 and TRBJ2-3): GAGVSQTPSNKVTEKGKYVELRCDPISGHTALYWYRQSLGQGPEFLIYFQGTGAADDSGLPNDRFFAVRPEGSVSTLKIQRTERGDSAVYLCASSPSCGRDGDTQYFGPGTRLTVL.

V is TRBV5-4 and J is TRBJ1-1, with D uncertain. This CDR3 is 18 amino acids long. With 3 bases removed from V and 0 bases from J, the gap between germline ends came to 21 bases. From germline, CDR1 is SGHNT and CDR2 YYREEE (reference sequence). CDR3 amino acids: CASSSAGFGKKMNTEAFF. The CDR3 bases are TGTGCCAGCAGCTCCGCGGGTTTTGGGAAGAAAATGAACACTGAAGCTTTCTTT.

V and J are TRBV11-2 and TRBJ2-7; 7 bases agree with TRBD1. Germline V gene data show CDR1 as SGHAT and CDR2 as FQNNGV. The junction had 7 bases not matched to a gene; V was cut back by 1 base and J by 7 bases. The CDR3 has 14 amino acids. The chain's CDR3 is CASSLVGGQAEQYF. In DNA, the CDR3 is TGTGCCAGCAGCTTAGTAGGCGGACAGGCGGAGCAGTACTTC.

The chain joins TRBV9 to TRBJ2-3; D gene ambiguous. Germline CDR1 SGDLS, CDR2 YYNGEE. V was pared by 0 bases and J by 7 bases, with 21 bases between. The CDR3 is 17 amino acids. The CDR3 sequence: CASSVADNSGSGNTQYF. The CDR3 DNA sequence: TGTGCCAGCAGCGTAGCTGACAACAGTGGCAGTGGAAATACGCAGTATTTT.

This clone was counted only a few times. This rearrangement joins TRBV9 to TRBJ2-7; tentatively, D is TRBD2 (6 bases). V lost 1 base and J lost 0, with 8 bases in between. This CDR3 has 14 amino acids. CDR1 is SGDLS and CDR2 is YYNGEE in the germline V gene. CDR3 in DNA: TGTGCCAGCAGCGTAAGGGACTTCTCCTACGAGCAGTACTTC. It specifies CASSVRDFSYEQYF.

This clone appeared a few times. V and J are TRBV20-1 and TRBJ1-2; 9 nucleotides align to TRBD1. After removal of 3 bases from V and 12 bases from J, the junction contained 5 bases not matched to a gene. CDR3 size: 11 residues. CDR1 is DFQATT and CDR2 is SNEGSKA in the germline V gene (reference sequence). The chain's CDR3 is CSARGQGRNTF. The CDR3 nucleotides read TGCAGTGCTAGGGGACAGGGTCGAAACACCTTC.

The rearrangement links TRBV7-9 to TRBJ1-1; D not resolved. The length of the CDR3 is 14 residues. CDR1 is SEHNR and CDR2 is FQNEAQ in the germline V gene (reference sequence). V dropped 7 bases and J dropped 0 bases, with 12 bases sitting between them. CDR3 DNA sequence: TGTGCCAGCACTGAACAGAACATGAACACTGAAGCTTTCTTT. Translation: CASTEQNMNTEAFF.